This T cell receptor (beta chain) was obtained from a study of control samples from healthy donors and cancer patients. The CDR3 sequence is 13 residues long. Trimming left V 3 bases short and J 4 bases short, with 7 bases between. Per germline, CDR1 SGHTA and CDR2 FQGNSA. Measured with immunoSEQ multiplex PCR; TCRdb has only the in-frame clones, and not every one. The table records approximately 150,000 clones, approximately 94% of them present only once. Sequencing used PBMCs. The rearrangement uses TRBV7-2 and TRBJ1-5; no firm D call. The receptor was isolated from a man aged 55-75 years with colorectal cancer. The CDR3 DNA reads TGTGCCAGCAGCTTGACCGCGAATCAGCCCCAGCATTTT. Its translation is CASSLTANQPQHF.